The 27 T cell receptor beta chains in this list originate from one sample, sequenced in a study of radiation and T cells in renal cell carcinoma. Indicated time point: baseline pretreatment blood. This sample's treatment: 15 Gy SBRT to primary tumor, nephrectomy 4 weeks later. Sequencing was performed with immunoSEQ multiplex PCR; in TCRdb, only in-frame clones are kept and a portion is missing. The sample lists some 150,000 clones; over 75% were seen once. Specimen: blood, collected from a patient whose treatment included radiotherapy and nephrectomy. These receptors all stem from a woman between 50 and 59 years old with renal cell carcinoma.

The V gene is TRBV2, the J gene TRBJ1-6; D is unresolved. The CDR3 extends over 13 amino acids. Germline lookup yields CDR1 SNHLY and CDR2 FYNNEI. Trimming left V 7 bases short and J 7 bases short, with 11 bases between. The CDR3 region is CASKVEGNSPLHF. CDR3 nucleotides: TGTGCCAGCAAAGTGGAAGGGAATTCACCCCTCCACTTT.

The sample holds one count of this clone. This rearrangement joins TRBV7-8 to TRBJ2-2; D is uncertain. The germline CDR1 and CDR2 sequences are SGHVS and FQNEAQ. This CDR3 has 15 amino acids. Trimming left V 2 bases short and J 3 bases short, with 10 bases between. The CDR3 nucleotides are TGTGCCAGCAGCTTAAGGACGGATGACACCGGGGAGCTGTTTTTT. It specifies CASSLRTDDTGELFF.

The chain carries TRBV19 and TRBJ2-5, with D uncertain. CDR3 size: 13 residues. V was clipped by 7 bases and J by 1 base, with 10 bases between them. Germline loops: CDR1 LNHDA, CDR2 SQIVND (reference sequence). The CDR3 protein is CASNRDIQETQYF. The DNA of the CDR3 is TGTGCCAGTAACCGAGACATCCAAGAGACCCAGTACTTC.

This clone appeared once. The chain links TRBV19 to TRBJ1-6, with 11 bases fitting TRBD1. The CDR3 is made up of 16 amino acids. Looked up from germline, CDR1 is LNHDA and CDR2 is SQIVND (reference sequence). V lost 3 bases, J lost 6 bases, and 4 bases stayed unmatched. CDR3 residues: CASSMDRGRVNSPLHF. The DNA of the CDR3 is TGTGCCAGTAGTATGGACAGGGGGCGCGTTAATTCACCCCTCCACTTT. Combining the CDR3 with reference TRBV19 and TRBJ1-6 gives the whole variable domain DGGITQSPKYLFRKEGQNVTLSCEQNLNHDAMYWYRQDPGQGLRLIYYSQIVNDFQKGDIAEGYSVSREKKESFPLTVTSAQKNPTAFYLCASSMDRGRVNSPLHFGNGTRLTVT.

The chain has TRBV7-2 and TRBJ1-2; D not resolved. Germline V gene data show CDR1 as SGHTA and CDR2 as FQGNSA. The CDR3 runs 13 residues. With 5 bases removed from V and 6 bases from J, the gap between germline ends came to 13 bases. The chain's CDR3 is CASSRRTLDGYTF. The CDR3 DNA follows: TGTGCCAGCAGCCGCCGGACTTTAGATGGCTACACCTTC.

This clone was observed once. The chain uses TRBV7-8 and TRBJ2-5, with 13 bases identical to TRBD2. The CDR3 is 18 residues long. Trimming at V came to 1 base and at J to 4 bases, leaving 9 bases not matched to a gene. Germline lookup yields CDR1 SGHVS and CDR2 FQNEAQ. CDR3 DNA sequence: TGTGCCAGCAGCTTAGAGAAACTAGCGGGGGGGCCGGGAGAGACCCAGTACTTC. Translation: CASSLEKLAGGPGETQYF.

V gene TRBV5-1 combines with J gene TRBJ2-1; a possible D gene is TRBD2 (6 bases). The CDR3 is 13 residues long. Germline V gene data show CDR1 as SGHRS and CDR2 as YFSETQ. V was pared by 3 bases and J by 9 bases, with 13 bases between. CDR3: CASSSGGGSEQFF. CDR3 sequence (DNA): TGCGCCAGCAGCTCTGGTGGGGGGAGTGAGCAGTTCTTC.

The CDR3 is CASSLGSGSDYGYTF. DNA for the CDR3: TGTGCCAGCAGCTTAGGCTCGGGGTCGGACTATGGCTACACCTTC. The rearrangement joins TRBV13 to TRBJ1-2; D remains ambiguous. V was shortened by 0 bases and J by 3 bases, with 11 bases between the two germline ends. Per the germline V gene, CDR1 is PRHDT and CDR2 is FYEKMQ (reference sequence). This CDR3 spans 15 amino acids.

The chain joins TRBV4-1 to TRBJ1-6; D not resolved. The CDR3 consists of 13 residues. The V and J ends lost 0 bases and 9 bases respectively, with 6 bases between them. Germline V CDR1 and CDR2: MGHRA, YSYEKL. CDR3 sequence (DNA): TGCGCCAGCAGCCAAGATCTGGGTTCACCCCTCCACTTT. This sequence encodes CASSQDLGSPLHF.

This clone was seen only once. The CDR3, as DNA: TGTGCCAGCAGTATGTGGGAAGTCAAAAACATTCAGTACTTC. Translated, it gives CASSMWEVKNIQYF. The genes are TRBV6-1 and TRBJ2-4; no clear D gene. Germline V gene lookup returns CDR1 MNHNS and CDR2 SASEGT. The CDR3 extends over 14 amino acids. Trimming took 5 bases from V and 3 from J, leaving 11 bases between them.

The rearrangement links TRBV18 to TRBJ1-1; TRBD1 is a possible D gene (5 bases). The V and J ends lost 4 bases and 1 base respectively, with 10 bases between them. CDR1 KGHSH and CDR2 LQKENI come from the germline V gene. The CDR3 is made up of 14 amino acids. The chain's CDR3 is CASSLGQENTEAFF. For the CDR3, the DNA is TGTGCCAGCTCACTGGGGCAGGAGAACACTGAAGCTTTCTTT. The complete variable domain, with remaining parts taken from reference TRBV18 and TRBJ1-1, reads NAGVMQNPRHLVRRRGQEARLRCSPMKGHSHVYWYRQLPEEGLKFMVYLQKENIIDESGMPKERFSAEFPKEGPSILRIQQVVRGDSAAYFCASSLGQENTEAFFGQGTRLTVV.

This clone was observed a few times. The J gene is TRBJ1-4, the V gene TRBV25-1; D is uncertain. The V gene lost 2 bases and the J gene lost 2 bases, with 6 bases spanning the gap. The length of the CDR3 is 14 residues. Germline lookup yields CDR1 MGHDK and CDR2 SYGVNS. The CDR3 loop is CASSEVGTNEKLFF. Here the CDR3 DNA reads TGTGCCAGCAGTGAAGTAGGGACTAATGAAAAACTGTTTTTT.

V gene TRBV2 combines with J gene TRBJ1-2; D is perhaps TRBD1 (5 bases). Per the germline V gene, CDR1 is SNHLY and CDR2 is FYNNEI. The V end lost 6 bases, the J end lost 2 bases, and 10 bases lay between the germline ends. The CDR3 contains 13 residues. CDR3 in DNA: TGTGCCAGCAGCAGGGACCGAAACTATGGCTACACCTTC. This translates into CASSRDRNYGYTF. The variable domain in full, with the rest retrieved from reference TRBV2 and TRBJ1-2, is EPEVTQTPSHQVTQMGQEVILRCVPISNHLYFYWYRQILGQKVEFLVSFYNNEISEKSEIFDDQFSVERPDGSNFTLKIRSTKLEDSAMYFCASSRDRNYGYTFGSGTRLTVV.

This chain connects TRBV4-1 to TRBJ2-5, with 7 bases matching TRBD2. This CDR3 spans 18 amino acids. After removal of 4 bases from V and 0 bases from J, the junction contained 14 bases not matched to a gene. Germline loops: CDR1 MGHRA, CDR2 YSYEKL. In DNA form, the CDR3 reads TGCGCCAGCAGCCTCCTAGCTCTTGGCGGGGGTAACCAAGAGACCCAGTACTTC. As protein: CASSLLALGGGNQETQYF.

The rearrangement links TRBV29-1 to TRBJ2-1, with D unresolved. CDR1 is SQVTM, CDR2 ANQGSEA, per germline. The CDR3 is 11 residues long. Trimming removed 0 bases from V and 9 bases from J, with 6 bases in between. CDR3 in DNA: TGCAGCGTTGAAGAGGTTAGTGAGCAGTTCTTC. It codes for CSVEEVSEQFF.

In regard to this clone: An end of the junction does not agree with germline; a read error may underlie this. This chain uses TRBV30 with TRBJ2-5; D is undetermined. This CDR3 region has 11 residues. The germline V gene has CDR1 GTSNPN and CDR2 SVGIG (reference sequence). The CDR3, as DNA: TGTGCCTGGAACGACCAGGAGACCCAGTACTTC. This gives the protein CAWNDQETQYF. Filled out from reference TRBV30 and TRBJ2-5, the complete variable domain reads SQTIHQWPATLVQPVGSPLSLECTVEGTSNPNLYWYRQAAGRGLQLLFYSVGIGQISSEVPQNLSASRPQDRQFILSSKKLLLSDSGFYLCAWNDQETQYFGPGTRLLVL.

The chain carries TRBV7-8 and TRBJ1-5; no firm D call. V was clipped by 0 bases and J by 4 bases, with 4 bases between them. Germline lookup yields CDR1 SGHVS and CDR2 FQNEAQ. The CDR3 length is 13 residues. The CDR3 region is CASSLALNQPQHF. The CDR3 coding sequence is TGTGCCAGCAGCTTAGCGTTGAATCAGCCCCAGCATTTT. Full variable domain (remainder filled in from reference TRBV7-8 and TRBJ1-5): GAGVSQSPRYKVAKRGQDVALRCDPISGHVSLFWYQQALGQGPEFLTYFQNEAQLDKSGLPSDRFFAERPEGSVSTLKIQRTQQEDSAVYLCASSLALNQPQHFGDGTRLSIL.

This chain joins TRBV11-1 and TRBJ2-2; 10 bases are shared with TRBD1. V was clipped by 3 bases and J by 4 bases; unmatched bases: 5. Germline lookup yields CDR1 SGHAT and CDR2 FQDESV (reference sequence). The CDR3 covers 16 residues. The CDR3 DNA sequence: TGTGCCAGCAGCTTGGGGCGGGACAGGGGCACCGGGGAGCTGTTTTTT. Translating gives CASSLGRDRGTGELFF.

The V call is TRBV7-9, the J call TRBJ2-5, with 11 nucleotides matching TRBD2. CDR3 length equals 15 residues. The ends lost 5 bases at V and 3 bases at J; junction bases unmatched: 5. CDR1 and CDR2 (germline): SEHNR, FQNEAQ (reference sequence). The CDR3 DNA follows: TGTGCCAGCAGCCTTAGCGGGGGGGCGGAAGAGACCCAGTACTTC. Its protein product is CASSLSGGAEETQYF.

V is TRBV4-2 and J is TRBJ2-6; either TRBD1 or TRBD2 may supply D (6 bases each). This CDR3 is built from 16 residues. CDR1 is LGHNA, CDR2 YNFKEQ, per germline. V was trimmed by 0 bases and J by 4 bases, leaving 10 bases between them. The CDR3 DNA sequence: TGTGCCAGCAGCCAAGAAGGGGGGCCCGGGGCCAACGTCCTGACTTTC. Its translation is CASSQEGGPGANVLTF.

This clone was counted between two and nine times. The chain joins TRBV5-1 to TRBJ1-6, with 9 bases that match TRBD1. With 7 bases clipped from V and 6 bases from J, the junction kept 11 bases outside the gene matches. This CDR3 has 16 residues. Looked up from germline, CDR1 is SGHRS and CDR2 is YFSETQ. CDR3 nucleotide sequence: TGCGCCAGCCAACCCGGACTGGGACAGGGTAATTCACCCCTCCACTTT. This codes for CASQPGLGQGNSPLHF.

The chain uses TRBV12-5 and TRBJ2-7, with a weak D call TRBD2 (6 bases). The V end lost 1 base, the J end lost 8 bases, and 15 bases lay between the germline ends. The CDR3 extends over 14 amino acids. CDR1 is LGHNT, CDR2 FRNRAP, per germline. As DNA, the CDR3 is TGTGCTAGTGGTTTGGACTCGGTGGAGGGCCAGCAGTACTTC. It is translated as CASGLDSVEGQQYF.

The gene calls are TRBV5-5 and TRBJ2-7; D may match TRBD1 or TRBD2 (5 bases each). The CDR3 runs 18 residues. V lost 4 bases to trimming and J lost 6 bases, with 29 bases between them. The germline V gene has CDR1 SGHKS and CDR2 YYEKEE (reference sequence). CDR3 in amino acids: CASSRFTTGSSRDVEQYF. In DNA, the CDR3 is TGTGCCAGCAGCCGCTTTACAACGGGGAGCAGTCGGGACGTCGAGCAGTACTTC.

The chain joins TRBV5-6 to TRBJ1-6; 7 nucleotides align to TRBD1. Germline CDR1 SGHDT, CDR2 YYEEEE. The CDR3 is 14 residues long. The J segment lost 9 bases and the V segment lost 1 base, leaving 4 bases of the junction unmatched. CDR3 in DNA: TGTGCCAGCAGCTTGAACAGGGGACGTTCACCCCTCCACTTT. It specifies CASSLNRGRSPLHF.

The count of this clone is one. V and J are TRBV4-1 and TRBJ2-5; the match to TRBD2 covers 14 bases. The J segment lost 6 bases and the V segment lost 1 base, leaving 7 bases of the junction unmatched. The germline CDR1 and CDR2 sequences are MGHRA and YSYEKL. The CDR3 runs to 17 residues. In nucleotides, the CDR3 is TGCGCCAGCAGCCAAGGACTGACTAGCGGGGGGGTTCAGACCCAGTACTTC. It encodes CASSQGLTSGGVQTQYF.

This chain joins TRBV9 and TRBJ2-1; D is perhaps TRBD2 (6 bases). The ends were cut back, 3 bases at V and 5 bases at J, with 18 bases in the middle. The CDR3 is 16 amino acids. CDR1 and CDR2 from the germline V gene are SGDLS and YYNGEE. The DNA of the CDR3 is TGTGCCAGCAGCGGACGCCGCGGGGTCTTCCACAATGAGCAGTTCTTC. Translating it yields CASSGRRGVFHNEQFF.

V is TRBV5-1 and J is TRBJ2-1, with D tentatively TRBD2 (6 bases). Germline CDR1 is SGHRS and CDR2 is YFSETQ. The CDR3 covers 16 residues. With 4 bases removed from V and 7 bases from J, the gap between germline ends came to 21 bases. CDR3 sequence (DNA): TGCGCCAGCAGCCCAAACACCGGGAGAATTACGAATGAGCAGTTCTTC. This translates into CASSPNTGRITNEQFF.